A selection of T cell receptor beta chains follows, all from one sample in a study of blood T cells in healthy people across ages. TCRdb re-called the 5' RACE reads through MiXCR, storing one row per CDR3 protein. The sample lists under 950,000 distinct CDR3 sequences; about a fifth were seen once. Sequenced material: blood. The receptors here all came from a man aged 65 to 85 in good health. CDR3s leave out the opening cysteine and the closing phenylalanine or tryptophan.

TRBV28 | ASSLIRGNTEAF
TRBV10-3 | AISEGLAGEYEQY
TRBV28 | ASSGGLAGLRGETQY
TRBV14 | ASSQTGFTEAF
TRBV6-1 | ASRGDPGTTHNNWPGNTIY
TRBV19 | ASSIPQARTGELF
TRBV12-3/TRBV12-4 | ATQWGWLYNEQF
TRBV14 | ASTFGGSGELF
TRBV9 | ASSVVDGLGETQY
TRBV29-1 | SGERMNTEAF